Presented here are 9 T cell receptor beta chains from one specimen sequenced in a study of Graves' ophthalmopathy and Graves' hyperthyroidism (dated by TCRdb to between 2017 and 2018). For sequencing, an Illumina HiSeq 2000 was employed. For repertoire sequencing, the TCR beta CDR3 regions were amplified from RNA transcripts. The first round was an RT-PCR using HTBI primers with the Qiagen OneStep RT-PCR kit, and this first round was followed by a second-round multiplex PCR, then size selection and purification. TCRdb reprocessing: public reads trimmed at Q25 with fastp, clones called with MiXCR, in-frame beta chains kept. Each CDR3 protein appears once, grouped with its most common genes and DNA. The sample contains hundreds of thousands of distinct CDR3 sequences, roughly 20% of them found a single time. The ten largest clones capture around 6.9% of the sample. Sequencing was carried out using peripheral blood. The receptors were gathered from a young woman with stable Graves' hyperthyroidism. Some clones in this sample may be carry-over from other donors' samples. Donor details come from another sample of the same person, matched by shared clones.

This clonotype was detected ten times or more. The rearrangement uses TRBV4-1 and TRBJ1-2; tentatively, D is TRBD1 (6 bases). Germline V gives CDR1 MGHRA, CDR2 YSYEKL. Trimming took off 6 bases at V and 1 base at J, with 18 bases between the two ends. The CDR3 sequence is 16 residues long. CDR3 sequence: CASRPRPVGGNYGYTF. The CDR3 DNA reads TGCGCCAGCAGACCGAGGCCAGTAGGGGGTAACTATGGCTACACCTTC.

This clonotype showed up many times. For the CDR3, the DNA is TGTGCCAGCAGCTTAGCGGAGGGCGGGGAGCTGTTTTTT. Its translation is CASSLAEGGELFF. The V and J genes are TRBV7-6 and TRBJ2-2, with D possibly being TRBD2 (6 bases). V was trimmed by 0 bases and J by 7 bases, leaving 6 bases between them. Germline-derived CDR1 and CDR2 are SGHVS and FNYEAQ. This CDR3 is built from 13 residues.

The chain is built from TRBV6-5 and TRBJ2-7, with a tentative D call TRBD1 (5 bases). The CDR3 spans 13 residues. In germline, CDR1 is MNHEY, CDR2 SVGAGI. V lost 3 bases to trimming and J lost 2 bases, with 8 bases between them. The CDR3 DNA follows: TGTGCCAGCAGTTATGGGGCTCCCTACGAGCAGTACTTC. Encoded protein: CASSYGAPYEQYF.

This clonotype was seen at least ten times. CDR3 in DNA: TGCGCCAGCAGCCCCCACTCCCAGGCGACCTACGAGCAGTACTTC. Amino acid sequence: CASSPHSQATYEQYF. The rearrangement links TRBV5-1 to TRBJ2-7; D remains unclear. Germline CDR1 reads SGHRS; CDR2 reads YFSETQ. V shed 4 bases and J shed 2 bases, with 16 bases lying between them. The length of the CDR3 is 15 residues.

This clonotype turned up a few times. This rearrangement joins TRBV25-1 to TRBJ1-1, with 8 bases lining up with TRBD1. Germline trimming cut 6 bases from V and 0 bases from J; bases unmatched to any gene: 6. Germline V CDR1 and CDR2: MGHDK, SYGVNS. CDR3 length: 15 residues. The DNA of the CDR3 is TGTGCCAGCAGCCCACGGGACAGGATGAACACTGAAGCTTTCTTT. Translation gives CASSPRDRMNTEAFF.

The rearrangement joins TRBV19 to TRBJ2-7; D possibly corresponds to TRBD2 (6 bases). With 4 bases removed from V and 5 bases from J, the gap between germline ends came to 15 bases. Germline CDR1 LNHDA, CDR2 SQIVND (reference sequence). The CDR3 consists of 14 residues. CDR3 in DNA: TGTGCCAGTAGTAAGGACTACCCCGTCAACGAGCAGTACTTC. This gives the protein CASSKDYPVNEQYF. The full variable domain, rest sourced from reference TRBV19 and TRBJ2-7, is DGGITQSPKYLFRKEGQNVTLSCEQNLNHDAMYWYRQDPGQGLRLIYYSQIVNDFQKGDIAEGYSVSREKKESFPLTVTSAQKNPTAFYLCASSKDYPVNEQYFGPGTRLTVT.

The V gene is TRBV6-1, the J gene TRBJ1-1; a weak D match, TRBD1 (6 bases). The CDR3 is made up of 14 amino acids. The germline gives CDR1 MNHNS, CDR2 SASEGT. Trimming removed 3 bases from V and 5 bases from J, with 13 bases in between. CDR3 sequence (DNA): TGTGCCAGCAGTGAGCTACAGGGAGGAACTGAAGCTTTCTTT. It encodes CASSELQGGTEAFF.

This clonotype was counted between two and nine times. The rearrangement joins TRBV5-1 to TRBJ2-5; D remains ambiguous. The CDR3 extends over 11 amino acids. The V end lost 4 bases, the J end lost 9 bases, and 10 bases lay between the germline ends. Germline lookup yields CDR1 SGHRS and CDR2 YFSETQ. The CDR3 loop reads CASSADISQYF. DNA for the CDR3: TGCGCCAGCAGCGCAGACATCTCCCAGTACTTC.

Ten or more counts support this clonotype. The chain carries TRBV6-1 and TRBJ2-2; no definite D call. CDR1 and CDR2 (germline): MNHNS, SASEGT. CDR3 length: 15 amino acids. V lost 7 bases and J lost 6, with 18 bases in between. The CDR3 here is CASKANPGGAGELFF. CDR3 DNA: TGTGCCAGCAAAGCGAACCCGGGCGGCGCCGGGGAGCTGTTTTTT.